This TCR beta chain was sequenced in a study of blood T cells in healthy people across ages. Alongside a J-beta primer mix, a sample-barcoded 5' primer served in a second PCR lasting 7 to 11 cycles. TCRdb used MiXCR to reprocess the 5' RACE reads, holding one entry per CDR3 protein. The top ten clones hold 30% to 45% of a sample with hundreds of thousands of distinct CDR3 sequences, 58% of them seen once. The germline CDR1 and CDR2 sequences are SEHNR and FQNEAQ (reference sequence). The CDR3 runs to 14 residues. Sequenced: blood. The sequence derives from a man between 60 and 75 years old in good health. This sequence joins TRBV7-9 and TRBJ2-5, with D hard to call. Judging by the DNA end, TRBJ2-7 fits better; the J call may be wrong. The DNA for the CDR3 is TGTGCCAGCAGCCCCGTCGCGGAGACCTACGAGCAGTACTTC. It specifies CASSPVAETYEQYF.